This is a list of T cell receptor beta chains from one sample in a study of blood T cell repertoires in COVID-19. Clones were sequenced by immunoSEQ multiplex PCR, and TCRdb holds only the in-frame ones, with some missing. The table shows about 300,000 clones, with 90% occurring only once. Sequencing input: PBMCs or T cells enriched from blood (not recorded which). The receptors derive from a woman aged 18-35 years with acute COVID-19. CDR3s include the opening cysteine and the closing phenylalanine or tryptophan. A D gene is named only where the DNA matches it firmly. Not all rows give a size; the values are once, few, many and, for expanded clones, a class.

TRBJ2-5 NA TRBV6-2/TRBV6-3 once TGTGCCAGCAGTTACCCGACGGGGGAGGCTTGGGGGGAGACCCAGTACTTC CASSYPTGEAWGETQYF
TRBJ2-1 TRBD2 TRBV4-2 NA TGTGCCAGCAGTCTAGCGGGAGGGGCCTACAATGAGCAGTTCTTC CASSLAGGAYNEQFF
TRBJ2-7 NA TRBV6-5 NA TGTGCCAGCAGGAGACTTGACCAGGGACTCTACGAGCAGTACTTC CASRRLDQGLYEQYF
TRBJ1-1 NA TRBV18 NA TGTGCCAGCTCACCGCAGGGTGGCACTGAAGCTTTCTTT CASSPQGGTEAFF
TRBJ1-2 NA TRBV29-1 NA TGCAGCGTTGGAGGAGAGGCCGGGTACTATGGCTACACCTTC CSVGGEAGYYGYTF
TRBJ1-4 TRBD1 TRBV10-3 NA TGTGCCATCAAGGGACAGCTTAATGAAAAACTGTTTTTT CAIKGQLNEKLFF
TRBJ2-1 TRBD2 TRBV10-3 NA TGTGCCATCAGACTAGCGGGAGGGAACAATGAGCAGTTCTTC CAIRLAGGNNEQFF
TRBJ1-2 NA TRBV28 once TGTGCCAGCAGTTTACAGGGATCAGGCTGGGGCTACACCTTC CASSLQGSGWGYTF
TRBJ2-1 TRBD2 TRBV9 NA TGTGCCAGCAGCGTAGTGGGGGACGGAGGCGATAGCGGGAGAGCAAATGAGCAGTTCTTC CASSVVGDGGDSGRANEQFF
TRBJ1-2 TRBD1 TRBV5-5 NA TGTGCCAGCAGCACCCGGGACAGGGACTATGGCTACACCTTC CASSTRDRDYGYTF
TRBJ2-7 TRBD2 TRBV7-2 NA TGTGCCAGCAGCCCCCGACTAGCGGGGGAAAGCGAGCAGTACTTC CASSPRLAGESEQYF
TRBJ1-1 NA TRBV24-1 NA TGTGCCACCAGTGATCCCAAGACTGGAGCTTTCTTT CATSDPKTGAFF
TRBJ1-2 TRBD1 TRBV28 NA TGTGCCAGCAGGGGGGACAGCCACTATGGCTACACCTTC CASRGDSHYGYTF
TRBJ2-1 NA TRBV28 NA TGTGCCAGCAGTTTTCCCCTGCTAGGCAATGAGCAGTTCTTC CASSFPLLGNEQFF
TRBJ1-2 NA TRBV3-1/TRBV3-2 NA TGTGCCAGCAGCCAAGTCGTCAGGGACTATGGCTACACCTTC CASSQVVRDYGYTF
TRBJ2-5 NA TRBV2 once TGTGCCAGCAGTGCCCTATCTACCACAGAGACCCAGTACTTC CASSALSTTETQYF
TRBJ2-1 TRBD1 TRBV11-3 NA TGTGCCAGCAGTAAGGGACAGGGGGACTACAATGGGCAGTTCTTC CASSKGQGDYNGQFF
TRBJ1-5 NA TRBV28 once TGTGCCAGCAGTCTTAGGGCCAGCCCGGGGCAGCCCCAGCATTTT CASSLRASPGQPQHF
TRBJ2-2 NA TRBV2 NA TGTGCCAGCAGTCGAGGGGGACGACGGGAGCTGTTTTTT CASSRGGRRELFF
TRBJ2-2 TRBD2 TRBV5-1 NA TGCGCCAGCAGCAATAGCGGGACCGGGGAGCTGTTTTTT CASSNSGTGELFF
TRBJ2-7 TRBD2 TRBV3-1/TRBV3-2 NA TGTGCCAGCAGCCAACCGGGACGGGGGGCCTACGAGCAGTACTTC CASSQPGRGAYEQYF
TRBJ2-1 NA TRBV7-8 once TGTGCCAGCAGCCTAAGCGGGCCCTCTAACAATGAGCAGTTCTTC CASSLSGPSNNEQFF
TRBJ1-1 NA TRBV28 NA TGTGCCAGCGTTGAAGACAGCACGAACACTGAAGCTTTCTTT CASVEDSTNTEAFF
TRBJ2-3 TRBD2 TRBV4-1 once TGCGCCAGCAGCCAAGATCTTACCAGCGGGGCTACAGATACGCAGTATTTT CASSQDLTSGATDTQYF
TRBJ1-2 TRBD1 TRBV28 NA TGTGCCAGCAGTCTCGGAGACAGGGGCTATGGCTACACCTTC CASSLGDRGYGYTF
TRBJ2-7 NA TRBV24-1 NA TGTGCCACCAGTGATCCAGGGTCCTACGAGCAGTACTTC CATSDPGSYEQYF
TRBJ2-2 TRBD2 TRBV7-9 once TGTGCCAGCAGCCCATCCGGCGGGGGGCTCAACACCGGGGAGCTGTTTTTT CASSPSGGGLNTGELFF
TRBJ1-1 NA TRBV3-1/TRBV3-2 NA TGTGCCAGCAGCCCCCTGCAGGGAATGAACACTGAAGCTTTCTTT CASSPLQGMNTEAFF
TRBJ1-1 NA TRBV28 once TGTGCCAGCACCACAGGGTACACTGAAGCTTTCTTT CASTTGYTEAFF
TRBJ1-4 NA TRBV11-2 NA TGTGCCAGCAGCCCCTACGGAGAGGTGTATGAAAAACTGTTTTTT CASSPYGEVYEKLFF
TRBJ2-7 TRBD2 TRBV3-1/TRBV3-2 NA TGTGCCAGCAGCCTGTCGGGGGCGGGAGGGCCTTACTCCTACGAGCAGTACTTC CASSLSGAGGPYSYEQYF
TRBJ1-5 TRBD1 TRBV19 NA TGTGCCAGTAGTATCTGGACAGGGGGCTCACGCAATCAGCCCCAGCATTTT CASSIWTGGSRNQPQHF